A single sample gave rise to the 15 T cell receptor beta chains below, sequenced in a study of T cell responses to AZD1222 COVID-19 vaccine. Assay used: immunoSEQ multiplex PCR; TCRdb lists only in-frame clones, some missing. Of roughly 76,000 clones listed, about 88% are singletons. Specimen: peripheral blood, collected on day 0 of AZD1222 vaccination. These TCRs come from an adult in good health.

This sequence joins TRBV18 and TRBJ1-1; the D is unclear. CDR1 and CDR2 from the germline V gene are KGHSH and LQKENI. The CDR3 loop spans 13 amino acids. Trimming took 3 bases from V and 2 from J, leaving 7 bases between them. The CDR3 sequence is CASSPPPNTEAFF. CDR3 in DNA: TGTGCCAGCTCACCCCCCCCCAACACTGAAGCTTTCTTT.

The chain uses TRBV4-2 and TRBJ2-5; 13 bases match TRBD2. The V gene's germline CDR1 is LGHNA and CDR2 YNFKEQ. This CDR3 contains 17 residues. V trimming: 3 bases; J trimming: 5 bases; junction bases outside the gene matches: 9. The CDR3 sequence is CASSQGGLAGRVETQYF. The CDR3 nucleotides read TGTGCCAGCAGCCAGGGGGGACTAGCGGGGAGGGTTGAGACCCAGTACTTC.

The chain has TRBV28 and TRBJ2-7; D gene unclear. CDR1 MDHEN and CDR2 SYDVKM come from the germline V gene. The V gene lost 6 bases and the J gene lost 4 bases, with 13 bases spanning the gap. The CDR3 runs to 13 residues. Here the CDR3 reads CASRTPGRYEQYF. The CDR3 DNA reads TGTGCCAGCAGGACCCCAGGCCGTTACGAGCAGTACTTC. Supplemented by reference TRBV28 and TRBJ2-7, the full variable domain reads DVKVTQSSRYLVKRTGEKVFLECVQDMDHENMFWYRQDPGLGLRLIYFSYDVKMKEKGDIPEGYSVSREKKERFSLILESASTNQTSMYLCASRTPGRYEQYFGPGTRLTVT.

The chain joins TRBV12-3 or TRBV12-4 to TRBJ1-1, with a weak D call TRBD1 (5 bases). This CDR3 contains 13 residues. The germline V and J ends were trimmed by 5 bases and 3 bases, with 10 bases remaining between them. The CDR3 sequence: CASSGQGDTEAFF. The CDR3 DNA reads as TGTGCCAGCAGTGGTCAAGGGGACACTGAAGCTTTCTTT.

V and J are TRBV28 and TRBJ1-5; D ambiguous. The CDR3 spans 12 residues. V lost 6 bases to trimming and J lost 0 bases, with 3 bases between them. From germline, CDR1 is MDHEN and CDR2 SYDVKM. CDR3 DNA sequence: TGTGCCAGCAGAACTAGCAATCAGCCCCAGCATTTT. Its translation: CASRTSNQPQHF.

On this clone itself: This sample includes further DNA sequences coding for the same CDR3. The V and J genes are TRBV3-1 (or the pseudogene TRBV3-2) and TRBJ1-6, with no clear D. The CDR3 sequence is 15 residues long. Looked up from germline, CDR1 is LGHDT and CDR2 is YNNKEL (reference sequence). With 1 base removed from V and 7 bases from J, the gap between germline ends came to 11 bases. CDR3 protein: CASSQGEGWNSPLHF. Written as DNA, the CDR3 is TGTGCCAGCAGCCAAGGGGAAGGGTGGAATTCACCCCTCCACTTT.

This CDR3 is CASPSTGTAYTNYGYTF. The CDR3 DNA is TGTGCCAGCCCCAGTACCGGGACAGCCTACACTAACTATGGCTACACCTTC. The rearrangement joins TRBV6-8 to TRBJ1-2; 7 nucleotides agree with TRBD1. The CDR3 extends over 17 amino acids. Per the germline V gene, CDR1 is MNHGY and CDR2 is SAAAGT. Trimming removed 8 bases from V and 0 bases from J; junction bases left unmatched: 15.

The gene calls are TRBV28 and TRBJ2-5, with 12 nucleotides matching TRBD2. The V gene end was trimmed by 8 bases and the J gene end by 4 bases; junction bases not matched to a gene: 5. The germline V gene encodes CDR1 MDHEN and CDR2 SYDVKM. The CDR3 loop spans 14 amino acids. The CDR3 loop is CASGLTSGGETQYF. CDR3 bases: TGTGCCAGCGGACTGACTAGCGGGGGAGAGACCCAGTACTTC.

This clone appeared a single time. This CDR3 reads CASRLSTGGDTQYF. The CDR3 DNA is TGTGCCAGCAGACTCTCAACCGGGGGAGATACGCAGTATTTT. The rearrangement links TRBV28 to TRBJ2-3, with D possibly matching TRBD2 (6 bases). Trimming left V 6 bases short and J 5 bases short, with 15 bases between. The CDR3 totals 14 residues. Per germline, CDR1 MDHEN and CDR2 SYDVKM.

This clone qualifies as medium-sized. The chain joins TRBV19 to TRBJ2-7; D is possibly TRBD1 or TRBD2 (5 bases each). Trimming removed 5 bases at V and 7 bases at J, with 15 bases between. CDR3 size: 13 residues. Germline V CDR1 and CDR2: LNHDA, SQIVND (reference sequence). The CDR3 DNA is TGTGCCAGTAGTCCCGGGACGGCGCTAGAGCAGTACTTC. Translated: CASSPGTALEQYF.

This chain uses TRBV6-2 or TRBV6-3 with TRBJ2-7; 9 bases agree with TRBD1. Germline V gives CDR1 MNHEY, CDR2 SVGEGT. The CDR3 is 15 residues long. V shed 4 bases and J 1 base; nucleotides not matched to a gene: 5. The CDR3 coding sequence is TGTGCCAGCAGTTCAACCGGGACAGGGTCCTACGAGCAGTACTTC. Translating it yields CASSSTGTGSYEQYF.

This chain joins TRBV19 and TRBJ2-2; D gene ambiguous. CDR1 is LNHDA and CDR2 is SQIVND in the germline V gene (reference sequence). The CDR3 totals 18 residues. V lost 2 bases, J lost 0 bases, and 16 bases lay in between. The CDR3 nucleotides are TGTGCCAGTAGTATAAAAGTCAATTGGCAGGCGAACACCGGGGAGCTGTTTTTT. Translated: CASSIKVNWQANTGELFF.

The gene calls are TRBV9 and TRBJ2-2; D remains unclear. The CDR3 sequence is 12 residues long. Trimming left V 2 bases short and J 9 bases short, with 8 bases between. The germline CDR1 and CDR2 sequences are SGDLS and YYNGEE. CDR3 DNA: TGTGCCAGCAGCGTGTGGGGTAGGGAGCTGTTTTTT. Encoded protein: CASSVWGRELFF.

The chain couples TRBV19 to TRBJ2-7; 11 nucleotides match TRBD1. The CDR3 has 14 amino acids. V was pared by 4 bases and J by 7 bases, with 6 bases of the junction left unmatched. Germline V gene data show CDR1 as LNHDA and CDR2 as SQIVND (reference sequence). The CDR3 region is CASSNRTGGREQYF. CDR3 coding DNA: TGTGCCAGTAGTAATAGGACAGGGGGCCGTGAGCAGTACTTC.

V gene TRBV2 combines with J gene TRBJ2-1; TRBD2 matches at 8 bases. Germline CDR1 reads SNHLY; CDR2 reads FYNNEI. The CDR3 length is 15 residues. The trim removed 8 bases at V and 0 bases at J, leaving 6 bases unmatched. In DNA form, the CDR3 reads TGTGCCAGCGGGGAGCGGGGGAGCTCCTACAATGAGCAGTTCTTC. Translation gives CASGERGSSYNEQFF.